These 22 T cell receptor beta chains were all obtained from the same sample, sequenced in a study of blood T cell repertoires in COVID-19. The protocol was immunoSEQ multiplex PCR, while the TCRdb copy is restricted to in-frame clones and leaves out a portion. The sample consists of about 42,000 clones, approximately 84% of them appearing once. Sequenced: peripheral blood. The receptors stem from a woman between 70 and 85 years old in a cohort sampled during active COVID-19.

V usage is TRBV28 and J usage is TRBJ1-4; 9 bases map to TRBD1. The V gene's germline CDR1 is MDHEN and CDR2 SYDVKM. Trimming took 4 bases from V and 0 from J; bases not matched to a gene: 6. The CDR3 loop spans 17 amino acids. This chain's CDR3 is CASSSGQGIATNEKLFF. CDR3 coding DNA: TGTGCCAGCAGTTCCGGACAGGGGATTGCAACTAATGAAAAACTGTTTTTT.

The V and J genes are TRBV6-5 and TRBJ2-5; D perhaps matches TRBD1 (6 bases). V was trimmed by 7 bases and J by 7 bases, leaving 16 bases between them. Germline V CDR1 and CDR2: MNHEY, SVGAGI. This CDR3 has 13 residues. The CDR3 sequence is CASIGQLQATQYF. The CDR3 DNA reads TGTGCCAGCATTGGACAGCTCCAGGCGACCCAGTACTTC.

V gene TRBV11-2 combines with J gene TRBJ2-1; 14 bases map to TRBD2. The germline V gene encodes CDR1 SGHAT and CDR2 FQNNGV. After removal of 7 bases from V and 9 bases from J, the junction contained 8 bases not matched to a gene. The CDR3 is made up of 15 amino acids. The CDR3 DNA sequence: TGTGCCAGCACCCTCCAGGGGACTAGCGGGAGTGAGCAGTTCTTC. It encodes CASTLQGTSGSEQFF. The complete variable domain, with remaining parts taken from reference TRBV11-2 and TRBJ2-1, reads EAGVAQSPRYKIIEKRQSVAFWCNPISGHATLYWYQQILGQGPKLLIQFQNNGVVDDSQLPKDRFSAERLKGVDSTLKIQPAKLEDSAVYLCASTLQGTSGSEQFFGPGTRLTVL.

The chain joins TRBV11-3 to TRBJ1-1; D is ambiguous. The CDR3 runs 16 residues. CDR1 is SGHNT, CDR2 YENEEA, per germline. Trimming took 7 bases from V and 1 from J, leaving 19 bases between them. In DNA form, the CDR3 reads TGTGCCAGCAACATTTGGAGGGTGTCTTGGAACACTGAAGCTTTCTTT. It specifies CASNIWRVSWNTEAFF.

This chain connects TRBV23-1 to TRBJ1-1; 12 bases align to TRBD1. TRBV23-1 is reported as an ORF; its role is uncertain. V lost 0 bases to trimming and J lost 10 bases; unmatched junction nucleotides: 21. The CDR3 extends over 20 amino acids. The CDR3: CASSQSPGTGGLGIIMRAFF. CDR3 bases: TGCGCCAGCAGTCAATCCCCTGGGACAGGGGGCCTTGGGATTATAATGCGAGCTTTCTTT.

This rearrangement joins TRBV6-6 to TRBJ2-7; 8 positions agree with TRBD2. Germline V gene lookup returns CDR1 MNHNY and CDR2 SVGAGI (reference sequence). With V trimmed by 6 bases and J by 3 bases, 7 bases remained unmatched. There are 14 residues in the CDR3. The CDR3 loop reads CASSLTSGRYEQYF. The CDR3 DNA reads as TGTGCCAGCAGCCTCACTAGCGGCCGCTACGAGCAGTACTTC.

The chain employs TRBV5-1 and TRBJ2-1; TRBD2 agrees at 15 bases. The CDR3 extends over 17 amino acids. V lost 4 bases, J lost 8 bases, and 10 bases stayed unmatched. Germline CDR1 reads SGHRS; CDR2 reads YFSETQ. CDR3 sequence: CASSQTGGLAGGHEQFF. DNA for the CDR3: TGCGCCAGCAGCCAGACAGGTGGACTAGCGGGGGGGCATGAGCAGTTCTTC.

The chain uses TRBV28 and TRBJ2-5; perhaps TRBD1 as D (5 bases). Germline V gives CDR1 MDHEN, CDR2 SYDVKM. V was pared by 5 bases and J by 5 bases, with 9 bases between. The CDR3 runs 12 residues. The DNA for the CDR3 is TGTGCCAGCAGTCAGGGTCTTGAGACCCAGTACTTC. It codes for CASSQGLETQYF.

This chain links TRBV5-1 with TRBJ2-1; TRBD2 is a possible D gene (5 bases). This CDR3 is 16 amino acids long. Germline V CDR1 and CDR2: SGHRS, YFSETQ. Trimming took 6 bases from V and 0 from J, leaving 16 bases between them. The CDR3 protein is CASTKEASDSYNEQFF. The CDR3 nucleotides read TGCGCCAGCACCAAGGAGGCTAGTGACTCCTACAATGAGCAGTTCTTC.

The J gene is TRBJ2-7, the V gene TRBV5-1; the D is unclear. Between the trimmed V and J ends, which lost 7 bases and 3 bases, there was a span of 14 bases. In germline, CDR1 is SGHRS, CDR2 YFSETQ. CDR3 length: 13 residues. This CDR3 is CASLLTSNYEQYF. The CDR3 DNA reads as TGCGCCAGCCTTCTTACCTCTAACTACGAGCAGTACTTC.

The genes are TRBV6-1 and TRBJ2-1; 8 bases are shared with TRBD2. The V segment lost 2 bases and the J segment 3 bases; nucleotides outside the gene matches: 12. CDR3 length equals 18 residues. Germline values: CDR1 MNHNS, CDR2 SASEGT. CDR3 loop: CASSERGKAGGGYNEQFF. The CDR3 DNA sequence: TGTGCCAGCAGTGAAAGGGGAAAGGCGGGAGGAGGCTACAATGAGCAGTTCTTC.

For the CDR3, the DNA is TGTGCCAGCAGCTTAGCCGGGGGCGGGGAGCTGTTTTTT. Amino acids: CASSLAGGGELFF. The chain joins TRBV11-2 to TRBJ2-2; D possibly corresponds to TRBD2 (6 bases). The length of the CDR3 is 13 residues. The V gene lost 1 base and the J gene lost 7 bases, with 7 bases spanning the gap. The germline CDR1 and CDR2 sequences are SGHAT and FQNNGV.

Only one count was recorded for this clone. The CDR3 region is CASRDYLYEQYF. CDR3 coding DNA: TGTGCCAGCAGGGACTATTTATACGAGCAGTACTTC. The rearrangement uses TRBV6-5 and TRBJ2-7, with D tentatively TRBD2 (6 bases). The CDR3 runs 12 residues. Germline V gene data show CDR1 as MNHEY and CDR2 as SVGAGI. V lost 6 bases and J lost 4, with 10 bases in between.

The chain employs TRBV11-2 and TRBJ1-6, with D hard to call. Germline V CDR1 and CDR2: SGHAT, FQNNGV. This CDR3 is 14 amino acids long. Between the trimmed V and J ends, which lost 1 base and 5 bases, there was a span of 6 bases. The DNA of the CDR3 is TGTGCCAGCAGCTTAGTTCAGGATAATTCACCCCTCCACTTT. Translation gives CASSLVQDNSPLHF.

This chain links TRBV6-5 with TRBJ1-2, with 7 positions matching TRBD1. CDR3 length: 15 residues. The ends lost 0 bases at V and 5 bases at J; junction bases unmatched: 6. Germline values: CDR1 MNHEY, CDR2 SVGAGI. The CDR3 reads CASSYSNQGGYGYTF. The CDR3 nucleotides read TGTGCCAGCAGTTACTCGAACCAGGGGGGATATGGCTACACCTTC.

The rearrangement uses TRBV6-5 and TRBJ2-7; TRBD2 matches at 12 bases. CDR1 and CDR2 from the germline V gene are MNHEY and SVGAGI. Trimming removed 4 bases from V and 4 bases from J; junction bases left unmatched: 8. The CDR3 runs 16 residues. The CDR3 here is CASSSSLAGGRYEQYF. The CDR3 DNA sequence: TGTGCCAGCAGTTCCTCGCTAGCGGGAGGGAGGTACGAGCAGTACTTC.

The chain combines TRBV19 with TRBJ1-2; TRBD1 is a possible D gene (6 bases). From germline, CDR1 is LNHDA and CDR2 SQIVND (reference sequence). The CDR3 spans 16 residues. The V and J ends lost 9 bases and 8 bases respectively, with 28 bases between them. The DNA of the CDR3 is TGTGCCAGCCGATACGGGGCGGGGGCCCCCGGAGGAGGCTACACCTTC. It translates to CASRYGAGAPGGGYTF.

To note about this clone: One end of the junction varies from germline; a read error may be responsible. The chain carries TRBV28 and TRBJ2-7; D unclear. CDR1 and CDR2 from the germline V gene are MDHEN and SYDVKM. This CDR3 contains 14 residues. CDR3 region: CASSFRQASHEQYF. The CDR3 nucleotides are TGTGCCAGCAGTTTTCGGCAGGCCTCCCACGAGCAGTACTTC.

V usage is TRBV28 and J usage is TRBJ2-2; maybe TRBD1 (6 bases). Germline V gives CDR1 MDHEN, CDR2 SYDVKM. This CDR3 spans 13 amino acids. Trimming took off 8 bases at V and 4 bases at J, with 11 bases between the two ends. In DNA, the CDR3 is TGTGCCAGCGGTGGGGGCAGCACCGGGGAGCTGTTTTTT. Translated: CASGGGSTGELFF.

This clone appeared once. This chain connects TRBV5-4 to TRBJ2-1; 10 bases fit TRBD2. CDR1 SGHNT and CDR2 YYREEE come from the germline V gene (reference sequence). CDR3 length equals 15 residues. V shed 1 base and J 8 bases; nucleotides not matched to a gene: 6. CDR3 sequence reads: CASSLISGRRDEQFF. The CDR3 region has the DNA TGTGCCAGCAGCTTGATTAGCGGGAGGAGGGATGAGCAGTTCTTC.

The chain recombines TRBV4-1 with TRBJ2-7; 8 bases map to TRBD2. V gave up 4 bases and J gave up 1 base; unmatched junction bases: 9. The CDR3 covers 16 residues. Germline loops: CDR1 MGHRA, CDR2 YSYEKL. CDR3 DNA: TGCGCCAGCAGCCGCACTAGCGGAGGTATTTCCTACGAGCAGTACTTC. Its translation: CASSRTSGGISYEQYF.

The CDR3 DNA is TGTGCCAGCAGCAATAACCGTCTAGCGGGAGGTAAGGATTCTTACGAGCAGTACTTC. Translation: CASSNNRLAGGKDSYEQYF. The chain uses TRBV3-1 (or the pseudogene TRBV3-2) and TRBJ2-7; 11 bases line up with TRBD2. CDR3 size: 19 residues. Germline V gene lookup returns CDR1 LGHDT and CDR2 YNNKEL (reference sequence). V trimming: 5 bases; J trimming: 4 bases; junction bases outside the gene matches: 19.